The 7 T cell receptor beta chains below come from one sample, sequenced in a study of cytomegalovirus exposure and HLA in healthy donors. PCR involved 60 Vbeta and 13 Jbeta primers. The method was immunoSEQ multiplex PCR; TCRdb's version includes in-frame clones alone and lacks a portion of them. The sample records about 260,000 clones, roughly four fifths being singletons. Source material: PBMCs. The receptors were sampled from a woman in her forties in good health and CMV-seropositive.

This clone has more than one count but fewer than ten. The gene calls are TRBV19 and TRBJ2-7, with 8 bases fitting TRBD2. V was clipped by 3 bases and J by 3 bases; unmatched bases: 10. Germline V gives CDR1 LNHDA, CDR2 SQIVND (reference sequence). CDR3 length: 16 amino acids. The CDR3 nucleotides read TGTGCCAGTAGTATCGACGGGACTAGAGACAGCTACGAGCAGTACTTC. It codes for CASSIDGTRDSYEQYF.

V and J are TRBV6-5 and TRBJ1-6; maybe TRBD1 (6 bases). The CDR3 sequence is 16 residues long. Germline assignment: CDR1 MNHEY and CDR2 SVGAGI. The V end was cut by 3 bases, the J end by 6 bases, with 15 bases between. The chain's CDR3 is CASSYRGQTINSPLHF. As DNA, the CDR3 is TGTGCCAGCAGTTATCGGGGACAAACCATTAATTCACCCCTCCACTTT.

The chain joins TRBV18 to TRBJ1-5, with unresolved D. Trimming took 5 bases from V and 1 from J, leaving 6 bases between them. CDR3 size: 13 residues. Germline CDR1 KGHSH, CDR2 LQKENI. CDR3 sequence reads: CASSMESNQPQHF. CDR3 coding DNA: TGTGCCAGCTCAATGGAGAGCAATCAGCCCCAGCATTTT.

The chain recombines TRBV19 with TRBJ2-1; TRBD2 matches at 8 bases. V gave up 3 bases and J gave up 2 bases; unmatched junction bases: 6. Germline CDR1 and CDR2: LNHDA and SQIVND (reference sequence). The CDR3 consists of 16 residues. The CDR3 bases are TGTGCCAGTAGTATGGCGGGGGGCCAACCCTACAATGAGCAGTTCTTC. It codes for CASSMAGGQPYNEQFF.

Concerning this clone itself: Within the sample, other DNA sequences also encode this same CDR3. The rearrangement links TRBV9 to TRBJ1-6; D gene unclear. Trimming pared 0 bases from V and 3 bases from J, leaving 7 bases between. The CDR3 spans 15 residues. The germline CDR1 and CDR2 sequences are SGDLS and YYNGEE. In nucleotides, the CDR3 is TGTGCCAGCAGCGTAGGCGGGAGCTATAATTCACCCCTCCACTTT. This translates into CASSVGGSYNSPLHF. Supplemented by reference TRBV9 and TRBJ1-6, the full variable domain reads DSGVTQTPKHLITATGQRVTLRCSPRSGDLSVYWYQQSLDQGLQFLIQYYNGEERAKGNILERFSAQQFPDLHSELNLSSLELGDSALYFCASSVGGSYNSPLHFGNGTRLTVT.

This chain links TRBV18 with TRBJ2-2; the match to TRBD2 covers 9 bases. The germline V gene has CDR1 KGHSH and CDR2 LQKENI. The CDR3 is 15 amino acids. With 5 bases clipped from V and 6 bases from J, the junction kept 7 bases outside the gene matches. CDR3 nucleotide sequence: TGTGCCAGCTCATCGGGACTAGCATTCTCCGGGGAGCTGTTTTTT. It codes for CASSSGLAFSGELFF. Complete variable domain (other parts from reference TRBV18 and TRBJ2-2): NAGVMQNPRHLVRRRGQEARLRCSPMKGHSHVYWYRQLPEEGLKFMVYLQKENIIDESGMPKERFSAEFPKEGPSILRIQQVVRGDSAAYFCASSSGLAFSGELFFGEGSRLTVL.

The CDR3 DNA sequence: TGTGCCAGTAATGAGCGGAACTACAATGAGCAGTTCTTC. Protein: CASNERNYNEQFF. J is TRBJ2-1 and V is TRBV19; TRBD2 might be the D (5 bases). The V end was cut by 7 bases, the J end by 3 bases, with 10 bases between. The germline CDR1 and CDR2 sequences are LNHDA and SQIVND (reference sequence). The CDR3 consists of 13 residues.